This TCR beta chain derives from a study of blood T cell repertoires in COVID-19. This clone is categorized as medium-sized. Produced via immunoSEQ multiplex PCR; TCRdb's table is partial and in-frame only. The sample includes roughly 170,000 clones, about 88% of them seen just once. The ends lost 6 bases at V and 7 bases at J; junction bases unmatched: 7. This CDR3 region has 14 residues. Germline assignment: CDR1 MNHEY and CDR2 SMNVEV (reference sequence). The sample taken for sequencing was peripheral blood. The receptor comes from a man aged 40-49 years with active or convalescent COVID-19. The V call is TRBV27, the J call TRBJ1-4, with 8 bases lining up with TRBD1. The CDR3: CASRLGQGSEKLFF. CDR3 in DNA: TGTGCCAGCAGACTTGGACAGGGAAGTGAAAAACTGTTTTTT.